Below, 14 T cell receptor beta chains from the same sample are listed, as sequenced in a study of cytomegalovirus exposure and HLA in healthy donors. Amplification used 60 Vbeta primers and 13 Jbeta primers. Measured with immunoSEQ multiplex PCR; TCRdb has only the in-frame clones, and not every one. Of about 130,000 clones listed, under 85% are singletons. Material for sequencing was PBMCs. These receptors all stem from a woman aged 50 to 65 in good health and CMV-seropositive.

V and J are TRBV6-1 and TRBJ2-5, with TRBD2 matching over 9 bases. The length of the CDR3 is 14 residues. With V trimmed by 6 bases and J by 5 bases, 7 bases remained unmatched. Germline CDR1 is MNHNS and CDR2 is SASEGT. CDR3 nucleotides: TGTGCCAGCAGCCTCACTAGCGGGCATGAGACCCAGTACTTC. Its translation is CASSLTSGHETQYF.

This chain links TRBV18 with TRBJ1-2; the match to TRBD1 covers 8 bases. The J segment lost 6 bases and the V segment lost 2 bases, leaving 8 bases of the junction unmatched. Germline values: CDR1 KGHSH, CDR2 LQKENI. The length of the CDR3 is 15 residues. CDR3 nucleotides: TGTGCCAGCTCACCAAAATTACAGGGGGAGGATGGCTACACCTTC. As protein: CASSPKLQGEDGYTF.

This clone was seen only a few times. This CDR3 reads CAWTGTVSAGELFF. The CDR3 DNA reads as TGTGCCTGGACCGGGACAGTTAGCGCCGGGGAGCTGTTTTTT. The chain carries TRBV30 and TRBJ2-2, with 7 positions matching TRBD1. Germline CDR1 GTSNPN, CDR2 SVGIG (reference sequence). CDR3 length: 14 amino acids. Losses at the gene ends were 4 bases for V and 6 bases for J; bases not matched to a gene: 8. Using reference TRBV30 and TRBJ2-2 for the parts outside the CDR3, the full variable domain is SQTIHQWPATLVQPVGSPLSLECTVEGTSNPNLYWYRQAAGRGLQLLFYSVGIGQISSEVPQNLSASRPQDRQFILSSKKLLLSDSGFYLCAWTGTVSAGELFFGEGSRLTVL.

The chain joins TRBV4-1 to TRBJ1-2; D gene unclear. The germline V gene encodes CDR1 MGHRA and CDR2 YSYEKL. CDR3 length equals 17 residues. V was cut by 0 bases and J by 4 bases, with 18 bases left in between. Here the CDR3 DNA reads TGCGCCAGCAGCCAAGAAAGGGTCGGGGTATCTGGCTATGGCTACACCTTC. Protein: CASSQERVGVSGYGYTF.

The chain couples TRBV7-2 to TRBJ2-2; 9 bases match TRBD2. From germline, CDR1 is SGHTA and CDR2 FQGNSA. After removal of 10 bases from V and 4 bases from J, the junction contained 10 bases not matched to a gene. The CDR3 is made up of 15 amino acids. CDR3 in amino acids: CATLAGPTLTGELFF. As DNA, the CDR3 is TGTGCCACCCTAGCGGGGCCAACCCTCACCGGGGAGCTGTTTTTT.

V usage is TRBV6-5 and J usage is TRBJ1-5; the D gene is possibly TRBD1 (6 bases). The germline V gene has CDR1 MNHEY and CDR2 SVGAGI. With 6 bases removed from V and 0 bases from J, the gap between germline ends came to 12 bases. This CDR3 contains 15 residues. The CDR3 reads CASRVDRLSNQPQHF. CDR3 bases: TGTGCCAGCAGGGTGGACAGACTTAGCAATCAGCCCCAGCATTTT.

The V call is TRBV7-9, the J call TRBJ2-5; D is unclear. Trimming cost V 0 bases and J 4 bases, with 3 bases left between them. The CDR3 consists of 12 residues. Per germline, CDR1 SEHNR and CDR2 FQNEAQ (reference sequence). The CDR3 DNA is TGTGCCAGCAGCTTAGCGCGAGAGACCCAGTACTTC. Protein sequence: CASSLARETQYF.

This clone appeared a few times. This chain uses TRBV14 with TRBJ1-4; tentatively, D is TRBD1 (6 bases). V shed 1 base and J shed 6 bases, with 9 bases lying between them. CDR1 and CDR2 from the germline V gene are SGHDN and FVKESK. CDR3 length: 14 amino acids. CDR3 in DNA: TGTGCCAGCAGCCAAGTCTCAGGGGATGAAAAACTGTTTTTT. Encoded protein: CASSQVSGDEKLFF.

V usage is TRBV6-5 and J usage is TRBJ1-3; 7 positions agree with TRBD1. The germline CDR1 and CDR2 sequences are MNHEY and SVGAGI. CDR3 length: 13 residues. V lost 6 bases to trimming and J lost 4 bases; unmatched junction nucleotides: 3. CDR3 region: CASRTGVGNTIYF. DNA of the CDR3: TGTGCCAGCAGAACAGGGGTAGGAAACACCATATATTTT.

This chain's CDR3 is CASHPRVGLNNEQFF. CDR3 DNA: TGTGCCAGCCACCCTCGGGTTGGCCTTAACAATGAGCAGTTCTTC. The rearrangement links TRBV27 to TRBJ2-1; D ambiguous. The V gene's germline CDR1 is MNHEY and CDR2 SMNVEV (reference sequence). With 8 bases removed from V and 5 bases from J, the gap between germline ends came to 19 bases. The CDR3 consists of 15 residues.

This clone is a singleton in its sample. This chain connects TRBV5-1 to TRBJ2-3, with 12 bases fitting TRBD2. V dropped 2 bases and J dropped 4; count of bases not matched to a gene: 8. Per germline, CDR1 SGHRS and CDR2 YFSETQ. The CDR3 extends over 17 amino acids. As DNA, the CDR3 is TGCGCCAGCAGCTTTGACCTAGCGGGGGGGAACGCAGATACGCAGTATTTT. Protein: CASSFDLAGGNADTQYF.

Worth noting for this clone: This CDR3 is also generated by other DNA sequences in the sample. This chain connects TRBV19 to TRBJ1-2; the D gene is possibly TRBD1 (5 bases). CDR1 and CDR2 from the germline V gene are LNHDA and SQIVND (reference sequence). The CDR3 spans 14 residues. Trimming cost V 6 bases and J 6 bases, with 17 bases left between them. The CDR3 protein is CASSTGGSGDGYTF. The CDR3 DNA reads TGTGCCAGTAGCACAGGAGGCAGCGGGGATGGCTACACCTTC.

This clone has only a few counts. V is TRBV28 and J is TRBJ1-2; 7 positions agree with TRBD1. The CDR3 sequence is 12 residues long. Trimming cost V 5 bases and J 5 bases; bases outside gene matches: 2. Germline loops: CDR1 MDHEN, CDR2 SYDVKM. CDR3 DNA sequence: TGTGCCAGCAGTGCAGGGGGTTATGGCTACACCTTC. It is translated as CASSAGGYGYTF.

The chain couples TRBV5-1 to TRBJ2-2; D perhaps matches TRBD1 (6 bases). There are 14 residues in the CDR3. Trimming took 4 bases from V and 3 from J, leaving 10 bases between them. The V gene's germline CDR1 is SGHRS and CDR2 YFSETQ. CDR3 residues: CASSTGIDTGELFF. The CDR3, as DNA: TGCGCCAGCAGCACAGGGATTGACACCGGGGAGCTGTTTTTT.